These 3 T cell receptor beta chains came from one sample sequenced in a study of T-cell memory formation after mild COVID-19. MiXCR, applied by TCRdb to the 5' RACE reads, yields one record per CDR3 protein. Of 550,000 to 650,000 distinct CDR3 sequences in the sample, roughly 17% were seen once. Sequenced input: PBMCs or a T cell subset sorted from them (not recorded which). These receptors came from an adult woman who had mild COVID-19 (a few samples of this study predate the infection). Cell type and time point are not known.

This clonotype appeared many times. This chain links TRBV24-1 with TRBJ2-1; the D gene is possibly TRBD1 (7 bases). The CDR3 contains 18 residues. V gave up 5 bases and J gave up 0 bases, with 19 bases separating them. CDR1 is KGHDR, CDR2 SFDVKD, per germline. The CDR3 spells CATSGRRGQLASYNEQFF. CDR3 DNA: TGTGCCACCAGTGGGAGGAGGGGACAGCTGGCCTCCTACAATGAGCAGTTCTTC.

This clonotype was observed a handful of times. The chain joins TRBV12-3 or TRBV12-4 to TRBJ1-1; D is ambiguous. The CDR3 is made up of 14 amino acids. V lost 3 bases and J lost 7, with 15 bases in between. This CDR3 reads CASSFSSLASEAFF. For the CDR3, the DNA is TGTGCCAGCAGTTTTTCATCCCTTGCAAGTGAAGCTTTCTTT.

The J gene is TRBJ1-3, the V gene TRBV9; D perhaps matches TRBD1 (6 bases). Trimming left V 0 bases short and J 4 bases short, with 11 bases between. CDR1 SGDLS and CDR2 YYNGEE come from the germline V gene. This CDR3 is built from 15 residues. DNA of the CDR3: TGTGCCAGCAGCGTAGGGGGTCAGGGGGGAAACACCATATATTTT. As protein: CASSVGGQGGNTIYF.